This T cell receptor beta chain is from a study of T cell repertoires in cytomegalovirus infection. Background on the study: Public TCR beta signatures provided an indication of both CMV infection and a matching HLA type. Study-wide findings and caveats: HLA-C-restricted, CMV-specific TCR beta clonotypes were dominant ex vivo.

This CDR3 is built from 14 residues. Trimming removed 5 bases from V and 7 bases from J, with 14 bases in between. CDR1 LNHDA and CDR2 SQIVND come from the germline V gene (reference sequence). This clonotype showed up just a few times. Its specificity is not known. TCRdb independently ran MiXCR on the reads; one entry per CDR3 protein. This table has about 89,000 distinct CDR3 sequences, 25% to 30% appearing once. The sample was CD8+ T cells from cultured PBMCs, taken from culture after CMV antigen stimulation. The chain joins TRBV19 to TRBJ1-4; D uncertain. The TCR sequence derives from a human donor in good health (CMV status not recorded). Some clones in this sample may be carry-over from other donors' samples. The CDR3 protein is CASSSWPSGEKLFF. The CDR3 DNA reads TGTGCCAGTAGTTCCTGGCCCTCGGGTGAAAAACTGTTTTTT.